This is a list of T cell receptor beta chains from one sample in a study of T cells expressing NK-cell markers. No DNA is given; TCRdb re-called the 5' RACE reads and lists each CDR3 protein once. Found here are about 540,000 distinct CDR3 sequences; the top ten clones hold around 3.3%. The source material was blood T cells: a sorted CD56 or NKG2C T cell subset, CD4+ or CD8+ T cells, or bulk PBMC T cells (not recorded which). These receptors originate from a man between 18 and 35 years old in good health. CDR3s include the opening cysteine and the closing phenylalanine or tryptophan. Fields, in order: J gene, V gene, CDR3 protein.

>TRBJ2-5|TRBV7-9
CASSFGDRVGETQYF
>TRBJ1-2|TRBV12-3/TRBV12-4
CASSPGSPNYGYTF
>TRBJ2-5|TRBV20-1
CSAAWTSGRQETQYF
>TRBJ2-5|TRBV5-1
CASSNGRGAETQYF
>TRBJ2-3|TRBV7-2
CASSALPGTGLVDTQYF
>TRBJ2-3|TRBV7-2
CASSLGERDTQYF
>TRBJ2-1|TRBV27
CASSYLRGVNEQFF
>TRBJ2-7|TRBV30
CAWSITGLADEQYF
>TRBJ2-1|TRBV6-2/TRBV6-3
CASSYQTGLYNEQFF
>TRBJ2-7|TRBV3-1
CASRATSGVTYEQYF
>TRBJ2-7|TRBV7-9
CASSSSGSTSYEQYF
>TRBJ2-2|TRBV10-3
CAIRMGLADTNTGELFF
>TRBJ2-4|TRBV12-3/TRBV12-4
CASSSSGTGGRNIQYF
>TRBJ2-6|TRBV7-2
CASSLETIPGANVLTF
>TRBJ2-1|TRBV7-2
CASSLVLAAEQFF
>TRBJ2-3|TRBV15
CATSRDVLTGTDTQYF
>TRBJ2-2|TRBV12-3/TRBV12-4
CASSPRLARRNTGELFF
>TRBJ2-2|TRBV12-3/TRBV12-4
CASSFKGARTGELFF
>TRBJ2-2|TRBV6-1
CASPKVWGASIGELFF
>TRBJ2-3|TRBV3-1
CASSQAGASTDTQYF
>TRBJ2-7|TRBV7-2
CASSTHYEQYF
>TRBJ2-5|TRBV29-1
CSVTGVLETQYF
>TRBJ2-4|TRBV12-3/TRBV12-4
CASSDLSGLNWYF
>TRBJ1-2|TRBV5-6
CASSWDRETYGYTF
>TRBJ1-2|TRBV3-1
CASSQVLLGNGYTF
>TRBJ2-3|TRBV20-1
CSARDPGGGGSTDTQYF
>TRBJ2-1|TRBV28
CASSLRTLFSNEQFF
>TRBJ2-1|TRBV4-3
CASSQDNRWDRGDYNEQFF
>TRBJ2-2|TRBV15
CATSRVWEPNTGELFF
>TRBJ2-1|TRBV7-9
CASSLSLAEHNEQFF
>TRBJ2-7|TRBV9
CASSEMGGLSEQYF
>TRBJ1-2|TRBV4-2
CASSQGGTAYRVRRYTF
>TRBJ2-5|TRBV6-2/TRBV6-3
CASSYATGGYGETQYF
>TRBJ2-7|TRBV3-1
CASSQAGTSGSSSYEQYF
>TRBJ1-4|TRBV6-2/TRBV6-3
CASSYSSFGSGTKLFF